This T cell receptor beta chain was recovered during a study of T-cell memory formation after mild COVID-19. Across the whole study: In these data, TCR clusters were largely donor specific.

This clonotype came up many times. Its antigen remains unknown. Germline V lookup: CDR1 LGHNT, CDR2 FRNRAP. CDR3 length: 16 residues. The V and J ends lost 3 bases and 9 bases, in that order; junction bases with no gene match: 11. TCRdb re-analysed the 5' RACE reads in MiXCR, keeping a single row per CDR3 protein. The table lists roughly 130,000 distinct CDR3 sequences, about 5.9% of them singletons. Study findings and constraints: A subset of responding clones appeared in pre-infection memory, suggesting cross-reactive memory joined.

The sequence was collected from an adult woman who had mild COVID-19 (a few samples of this study predate the infection). Cell type and time point are not known. The sequencing sample was made of PBMCs or a T cell subset sorted from them (not recorded which). This rearrangement joins TRBV12-5 to TRBJ2-1; 10 bases map to TRBD2. The CDR3 DNA follows: TGTGCTAGTGGTTTTTTAGCGGGAGGACGATTAGGTGAGCAGTTCTTC. This translates into CASGFLAGGRLGEQFF.